The rows below give T cell receptor beta chains drawn from one sample of a study of technical replicates of blood from several donors. Sequencing used immunoSEQ multiplex PCR; TCRdb keeps in-frame clones, though not all of them. The sample contains tens of thousands of clones, approximately 91% of which appear only once. Sequencing was done on a sample of T cells isolated from PBMCs. The receptors originated from a human donor in good health. The CDR3 runs from the conserved cysteine through the conserved F or W. D genes are given only for firm matches.

d_call: NA; j_call: TRBJ1-5; v_call: TRBV6-6; cdr3_nt: TGTGCCAGCAGTCCTGACAGGAGTGATCAGCCCCAGCATTTT; cdr3_aa: CASSPDRSDQPQHF
d_call: NA; j_call: TRBJ1-3; v_call: TRBV27; cdr3_nt: TGTGCCAGCAGTTTGTCTCCAGGGGTGGGAAACACCATATATTTT; cdr3_aa: CASSLSPGVGNTIYF
d_call: NA; j_call: TRBJ2-2; v_call: TRBV7-3; cdr3_nt: TGTGCCAGCAGCTCGACAGCCGGGGAGCTGTTTTTT; cdr3_aa: CASSSTAGELFF
d_call: NA; j_call: TRBJ1-1; v_call: TRBV5-1; cdr3_nt: TGCGCCAGCCGGGACGCCAGGGCCTCAGGGGATGCTTTCTTT; cdr3_aa: CASRDARASGDAFF
d_call: NA; j_call: TRBJ2-5; v_call: TRBV29-1; cdr3_nt: TGCAGCGTTTCTCGCGAGCTCCAGTACTTC; cdr3_aa: CSVSRELQYF
d_call: NA; j_call: TRBJ2-1; v_call: TRBV7-2; cdr3_nt: TGTGCCAGCAGCTCCCAGGGGAATGAGCAGTTCTTC; cdr3_aa: CASSSQGNEQFF
d_call: NA; j_call: TRBJ2-5; v_call: TRBV5-6; cdr3_nt: TGTGCCAGCAGCTATAATGGGCTAGCGTCCTACTCGGGGGAGACCCAGTACTTC; cdr3_aa: CASSYNGLASYSGETQYF
d_call: NA; j_call: TRBJ2-2; v_call: TRBV7-2; cdr3_nt: TGTGCCAGCACCCTCCCCTCGGGGGAAAACACCGGGGAGCTGTTTTTT; cdr3_aa: CASTLPSGENTGELFF
d_call: NA; j_call: TRBJ1-5; v_call: TRBV12-1; cdr3_nt: TGTGCCAGCAGCTTTCCAGGGGGCAGGCAGCCCCAGCATTTT; cdr3_aa: CASSFPGGRQPQHF
d_call: NA; j_call: TRBJ2-1; v_call: TRBV6-5; cdr3_nt: TGTGCCAGCCGGGACTCCCTTAATGAGCAGTTCTTC; cdr3_aa: CASRDSLNEQFF